The 28 T cell receptor beta chains below all came from one sample that was sequenced in a study of T cells in Graves' hyperthyroidism and ophthalmopathy. RNA transcripts yielded amplified TCR beta CDR3 regions. First-round RT-PCR targeting the TCR CDR3 was performed with the HTBI primer set. TCRdb ran MiXCR on the multiplex PCR reads and lists one entry per CDR3 protein. The sample gives around 240,000 distinct CDR3 sequences, about a sixth of which show up once; under 35% is in the top ten. Input material: blood. Every receptor here comes from a woman younger than 35 with Graves' ophthalmopathy.

This clonotype has a count of ten or more. The chain combines TRBV24-1 with TRBJ2-2; weak D call: TRBD1 (5 bases). Germline CDR1 is KGHDR and CDR2 is SFDVKD. The V end was cut by 2 bases, the J end by 0 bases, with 9 bases between. The CDR3 is 16 amino acids. The DNA for the CDR3 is TGTGCCACCAGTGATTCCCGACAGACGAACACCGGGGAGCTGTTTTTT. Its protein is CATSDSRQTNTGELFF.

This clonotype was observed at least ten times. DNA of the CDR3: TGTGCCAGCAGCCCACAAAGCTCCTACGAGCAGTACTTC. Its protein product is CASSPQSSYEQYF. The chain joins TRBV7-9 to TRBJ2-7; no reliable D call. Germline CDR1 is SEHNR and CDR2 is FQNEAQ (reference sequence). The ends were cut back, 5 bases at V and 0 bases at J, with 8 bases in the middle. The CDR3 totals 13 residues.

This clonotype appeared many times. This chain uses TRBV11-2 with TRBJ2-3; D possibly corresponds to TRBD1 (6 bases). This CDR3 has 15 amino acids. The germline V gene encodes CDR1 SGHAT and CDR2 FQNNGV. V gave up 0 bases and J gave up 2 bases, with 9 bases separating them. Here the CDR3 reads CASSLDDRSTDTQYF. The CDR3 DNA reads TGTGCCAGCAGCTTAGATGACAGGTCCACAGATACGCAGTATTTT.

This clonotype was seen at least ten times. This chain links TRBV20-1 with TRBJ2-3; the match to TRBD2 covers 8 bases. J gave up 3 bases and V 7 bases, and 9 bases lay outside the gene matches. The length of the CDR3 is 14 residues. The V gene's germline CDR1 is DFQATT and CDR2 SNEGSKA (reference sequence). CDR3 bases: TGCAGTGGAACGGGAGGGCCCTGGACAGATACGCAGTATTTT. Protein sequence: CSGTGGPWTDTQYF.

This clonotype was picked up a small number of times. The chain joins TRBV29-1 to TRBJ2-7; 9 bases agree with TRBD1. CDR3 length equals 16 residues. Germline trimming cut 4 bases from V and 5 bases from J; bases unmatched to any gene: 15. Germline V lookup: CDR1 SQVTM, CDR2 ANQGSEA. The CDR3 protein is CSVVRRGTGLGDEQYF. The CDR3, as DNA: TGCAGCGTTGTAAGACGAGGGACAGGGTTGGGAGACGAGCAGTACTTC.

This clonotype was seen ten or more times. This chain links TRBV3-1 with TRBJ1-2; D not certain. The CDR3 consists of 16 residues. The V end lost 2 bases, the J end lost 4 bases, and 17 bases lay between the germline ends. Germline lookup yields CDR1 LGHDT and CDR2 YNNKEL (reference sequence). The CDR3 nucleotides read TGTGCCAGCAGCCAACGGGGAGAACAGCAACTCTATGGCTACACCTTC. It yields the protein CASSQRGEQQLYGYTF.

The rearrangement links TRBV20-1 to TRBJ2-3, with TRBD2 identical over 14 bases. This CDR3 contains 16 residues. V shed 3 bases and J 3 bases; nucleotides not matched to a gene: 5. Germline-derived CDR1 and CDR2 are DFQATT and SNEGSKA (reference sequence). The CDR3 DNA sequence: TGCAGTGCTAGCGGGGGACTAGCGGGAGAAACAGATACGCAGTATTTT. Protein: CSASGGLAGETDTQYF.

The sample holds many counts of this clonotype. The rearrangement joins TRBV10-3 to TRBJ2-3, with 9 bases that match TRBD2. The CDR3 extends over 20 amino acids. Germline-derived CDR1 and CDR2 are ENHRY and SYGVKD. V lost 3 bases and J lost 1; bases outside the gene matches: 17. CDR3 bases: TGTGCCATCAGTGACATAAGCGGGAGGATAAAGTTGTATGGCACAGATACGCAGTATTTT. Its translation is CAISDISGRIKLYGTDTQYF.

This clonotype occurred many times. This chain links TRBV7-9 with TRBJ2-3; a possible D gene is TRBD1 (5 bases). Looked up from germline, CDR1 is SEHNR and CDR2 is FQNEAQ (reference sequence). The CDR3 contains 15 residues. V lost 4 bases and J 0 bases, leaving 11 bases between the germline ends. CDR3 bases: TGTGCCAGCAGCTATCAAGGGGCTAGCACAGATACGCAGTATTTT. Residues: CASSYQGASTDTQYF.

This clonotype showed up many times. The chain recombines TRBV5-1 with TRBJ2-1; unclear D gene. The V end was cut by 0 bases, the J end by 8 bases, with 3 bases between. Germline V CDR1 and CDR2: SGHRS, YFSETQ. The CDR3 totals 11 residues. CDR3 residues: CASSLGHEQFF. The DNA of the CDR3 is TGCGCCAGCAGCTTGGGGCATGAGCAGTTCTTC.

This clonotype was counted between two and nine times. The V and J genes are TRBV6-5 and TRBJ2-3; D could derive from TRBD1 or TRBD2 (5 bases each). The V end lost 0 bases, the J end lost 8 bases, and 18 bases lay between the germline ends. The CDR3 runs 16 residues. Germline V CDR1 and CDR2: MNHEY, SVGAGI. CDR3 sequence (DNA): TGTGCCAGCAGTTACTCGGGGCAGGAGGTGAGGAGTACGCAGTATTTT. Its translation: CASSYSGQEVRSTQYF.

This clonotype has a count of ten or more. This rearrangement joins TRBV2 to TRBJ1-1; TRBD1 matches at 7 bases. The CDR3 length is 15 residues. The V gene's germline CDR1 is SNHLY and CDR2 FYNNEI. J gave up 4 bases and V 1 base, and 6 bases lay outside the gene matches. The CDR3 loop reads CASSEVMGQPTEAFF. CDR3 coding DNA: TGTGCCAGCAGTGAAGTAATGGGACAGCCCACTGAAGCTTTCTTT.

This clonotype was seen a single time. The chain uses TRBV20-1 and TRBJ2-3; TRBD2 aligns across 13 bases. V gave up 3 bases and J gave up 2 bases; unmatched junction bases: 8. The CDR3 is 17 amino acids. Germline V gene lookup returns CDR1 DFQATT and CDR2 SNEGSKA (reference sequence). In DNA form, the CDR3 reads TGCAGTGCTAGTGGCCTGACTAGCGGGAGGCTCACAGATACGCAGTATTTT. It translates to CSASGLTSGRLTDTQYF.

The table lists this clonotype with many counts. The rearrangement joins TRBV20-1 to TRBJ2-1, with TRBD2 identical over 14 bases. The CDR3 contains 15 residues. After removal of 0 bases from V and 8 bases from J, the junction contained 3 bases not matched to a gene. Germline V gene data show CDR1 as DFQATT and CDR2 as SNEGSKA (reference sequence). The CDR3 protein is CSARDRLAGGDEQFF. The CDR3 region has the DNA TGCAGTGCTAGAGATAGACTAGCGGGAGGGGATGAGCAGTTCTTC.

This clonotype was observed at least ten times. This chain links TRBV7-9 with TRBJ1-4; D gene uncertain. This CDR3 spans 14 amino acids. The V gene lost 0 bases and the J gene lost 6 bases, with 8 bases spanning the gap. The germline V gene encodes CDR1 SEHNR and CDR2 FQNEAQ (reference sequence). In DNA form, the CDR3 reads TGTGCCAGCAGCTTAGCCGTTATTGATGAAAAACTGTTTTTT. Protein product: CASSLAVIDEKLFF.

Comments on this clonotype: A read error is possible here, since a much larger clone lies one base away. V is TRBV19 and J is TRBJ1-1; possibly TRBD1 for D (6 bases). CDR1 LNHDA and CDR2 SQIVND come from the germline V gene (reference sequence). This CDR3 has 14 amino acids. The CDR3 coding sequence is TGTGCCAGTAGTATGGTTGCGGGGGACACTGAACCTTTCTTT. Encoded protein: CASSMVAGDTEPFF. The full variable domain, its missing parts supplied by reference TRBV19 and TRBJ1-1, is DGGITQSPKYLFRKEGQNVTLSCEQNLNHDAMYWYRQDPGQGLRLIYYSQIVNDFQKGDIAEGYSVSREKKESFPLTVTSAQKNPTAFYLCASSMVAGDTEPFFGQGTRLTVV.

For this clonotype: One end of the junction fails to match germline, which may point to a read error. The chain joins TRBV20-1 to TRBJ2-2, with 7 bases matching TRBD1. The CDR3 runs 16 residues. The germline V gene has CDR1 DFQATT and CDR2 SNEGSKA (reference sequence). The CDR3 sequence: CGARATGTVNTGELFF. CDR3 bases: TGCGGTGCTAGGGCCACCGGGACAGTTAACACCGGGGAGCTGTTTTTT.

V and J are TRBV5-4 and TRBJ2-5, with D possibly being TRBD2 (6 bases). Trimming shortened V by 3 bases and J by 1 base, and 10 bases separated the two germline ends. CDR3 length equals 14 residues. The germline gives CDR1 SGHNT, CDR2 YYREEE (reference sequence). As DNA, the CDR3 is TGTGCCAGCAGCTCCGGGACTCCCCAAGAGACCCAGTACTTC. This codes for CASSSGTPQETQYF.

There are many counts of this clonotype. The chain combines TRBV28 with TRBJ1-1; the D gene is possibly TRBD1 (6 bases). CDR1 is MDHEN, CDR2 SYDVKM, per germline. This CDR3 has 17 residues. Trimming removed 2 bases at V and 1 base at J, with 17 bases between. This chain's CDR3 is CASSLGRWGASNTEAFF. The CDR3 DNA reads TGTGCCAGCAGTTTAGGGAGGTGGGGGGCGTCGAACACTGAAGCTTTCTTT. Full variable domain (remainder filled in from reference TRBV28 and TRBJ1-1): DVKVTQSSRYLVKRTGEKVFLECVQDMDHENMFWYRQDPGLGLRLIYFSYDVKMKEKGDIPEGYSVSREKKERFSLILESASTNQTSMYLCASSLGRWGASNTEAFFGQGTRLTVV.

This clonotype was recorded many times. The chain employs TRBV5-1 and TRBJ1-4; 8 bases are a match to TRBD1. Germline-derived CDR1 and CDR2 are SGHRS and YFSETQ. J gave up 5 bases and V 4 bases, and 7 bases lay outside the gene matches. CDR3 size: 15 residues. CDR3 nucleotides: TGCGCCAGCAGCCTATCCCAGGGGGCCAATGAAAAACTGTTTTTT. Protein sequence: CASSLSQGANEKLFF.

This clonotype was recorded at least ten times. The chain links TRBV7-3 to TRBJ2-5, with D possibly TRBD1 on 5 matching bases. V dropped 3 bases and J dropped 2 bases, with 7 bases sitting between them. The CDR3 runs to 13 residues. The V gene's germline CDR1 is SGHTA and CDR2 FQGTGA. The CDR3 DNA reads TGTGCCAGCAGCTTTGGGGCTCAAGAGACCCAGTACTTC. This sequence encodes CASSFGAQETQYF.

This chain links TRBV11-3 with TRBJ1-3; D not certain. The germline gives CDR1 SGHNT, CDR2 YENEEA. Trimming took 3 bases from V and 0 from J, leaving 6 bases between them. The CDR3 loop spans 14 amino acids. DNA for the CDR3: TGTGCCAGCAGCTTCGTCAACTCTGGAAACACCATATATTTT. It translates to CASSFVNSGNTIYF.

This clonotype has at least ten counts. V gene TRBV6-1 combines with J gene TRBJ1-6; no firm D call. The CDR3 sequence is 16 residues long. Germline CDR1 is MNHNS and CDR2 is SASEGT. The germline V and J ends were trimmed by 5 bases and 9 bases, with 20 bases remaining between them. This CDR3 reads CASSSPRRNMGSPLHF. The CDR3 DNA is TGTGCCAGCAGTTCCCCTCGACGCAATATGGGTTCACCCCTCCACTTT.

V and J are TRBV18 and TRBJ2-7; D may match TRBD1 or TRBD2 (5 bases each). The CDR3 has 13 amino acids. V dropped 3 bases and J dropped 3 bases, with 9 bases sitting between them. Per germline, CDR1 KGHSH and CDR2 LQKENI. CDR3 nucleotide sequence: TGTGCCAGCTCACCGAGGGACCTCTACGAGCAGTACTTC. This codes for CASSPRDLYEQYF.

In its sample, this clonotype was seen many times. In DNA form, the CDR3 reads TGTGCCAGCAGTTACTCCGGGACCTCGTCCTACAATGAGCAGTTCTTC. This gives the protein CASSYSGTSSYNEQFF. V and J are TRBV6-6 and TRBJ2-1; D possibly matches TRBD1 or TRBD2 (5 bases each). This CDR3 is built from 16 residues. Trimming took off 0 bases at V and 1 base at J, with 10 bases between the two ends. The germline CDR1 and CDR2 sequences are MNHNY and SVGAGI (reference sequence).

Regarding this clonotype: Being one base from a much bigger clone, this may be a read error. CDR3 nucleotide sequence: TGCAGTGCTAGAGATTTCAGGAGGCGGCCCTACGAGCAGTACTTC. This codes for CSARDFRRRPYEQYF. The chain links TRBV20-1 to TRBJ2-7, with D possibly being TRBD2 (5 bases). Germline CDR1 is DFQATT and CDR2 is SNEGSKA (reference sequence). Trimming pared 0 bases from V and 2 bases from J, leaving 14 bases between. This CDR3 has 15 amino acids.

This clonotype was counted many times. The chain joins TRBV7-8 to TRBJ2-3; 8 bases map to TRBD2. Germline-derived CDR1 and CDR2 are SGHVS and FQNEAQ. V shed 5 bases, J shed 1 base, and the junction held 8 bases outside the gene matches. The CDR3 length is 16 residues. In DNA form, the CDR3 reads TGTGCCAGCAGCCAGGGACTAGTCTGGGGCACAGATACGCAGTATTTT. Encoded protein: CASSQGLVWGTDTQYF.

This clonotype was observed at least ten times. The gene calls are TRBV6-1 and TRBJ2-1; tentatively, D is TRBD1 or TRBD2 (6 bases each). Between the trimmed V and J ends, which lost 7 bases and 2 bases, there was a span of 12 bases. This CDR3 is built from 14 residues. Germline loops: CDR1 MNHNS, CDR2 SASEGT. The DNA of the CDR3 is TGTGCCAGCACGGGGGCTGTACCCTACAATGAGCAGTTCTTC. Translation: CASTGAVPYNEQFF.